Listed here are 14 T cell receptor beta chains from one sample, sequenced in a study of OX40 agonist ivuxolimab in advanced cancers. Libraries were prepared by immunoSEQ multiplex PCR; TCRdb keeps only in-frame clonotypes and omits some of them. The sample includes 66,000 or so clones, 85% of them seen just once. Sequenced here: CD4+ or CD8+ T cells sorted from blood, sampled in a trial of the OX40 agonist ivuxolimab. The receptors stem from an adult with an advanced solid tumor such as melanoma, head and neck, liver or kidney cancer.

The V and J genes are TRBV5-8 and TRBJ1-2, with D maybe TRBD1 (6 bases). V lost 0 bases, J lost 3 bases, and 12 bases lay in between. Germline lookup yields CDR1 SGHTS and CDR2 YDEGEE. This CDR3 has 15 residues. CDR3 in DNA: TGTGCCAGCAGCTTGGGTCAGGGGTTGGACTATGGCTACACCTTC. It specifies CASSLGQGLDYGYTF. Supplemented by reference TRBV5-8 and TRBJ1-2, the full variable domain reads EAGVTQSPTHLIKTRGQQATLRCSPISGHTSVYWYQQALGLGLQFLLWYDEGEERNRGNFPPRFSGRQFPNYSSELNVNALELEDSALYLCASSLGQGLDYGYTFGSGTRLTVV.

The rearrangement joins TRBV5-1 to TRBJ2-2, with 14 bases that match TRBD2. Germline lookup yields CDR1 SGHRS and CDR2 YFSETQ. CDR3 length: 17 amino acids. The trim removed 3 bases at V and 6 bases at J, leaving 7 bases unmatched. The CDR3: CASSWGLAGETAGELFF. CDR3 sequence (DNA): TGCGCCAGCAGCTGGGGACTAGCGGGAGAAACGGCCGGGGAGCTGTTTTTT.

For the CDR3, the DNA is TGTGCCAGCAGTTACTCTTCCGGGACAGCCTACTATGGCTACACCTTC. Protein: CASSYSSGTAYYGYTF. J is TRBJ1-2 and V is TRBV6-5, with 7 bases lining up with TRBD1. The V gene's germline CDR1 is MNHEY and CDR2 SVGAGI. The V gene end was trimmed by 0 bases and the J gene end by 3 bases; junction bases not matched to a gene: 7. This CDR3 is 16 amino acids long.

The V and J genes are TRBV7-7 and TRBJ2-1; 11 bases agree with TRBD2. V dropped 3 bases and J dropped 7; count of bases not matched to a gene: 5. There are 15 residues in the CDR3. The germline V gene encodes CDR1 SSHAT and CDR2 FNYEAQ (reference sequence). The CDR3 nucleotides read TGTGCCAGCAGCTTGACTAGCGGGGTCACGAATGAGCAGTTCTTC. It specifies CASSLTSGVTNEQFF.

The chain has TRBV10-3 and TRBJ2-1; D gene uncertain. CDR3 length: 11 residues. CDR1 is ENHRY, CDR2 SYGVKD, per germline. Trimming left V 2 bases short and J 9 bases short, with 5 bases between. The DNA of the CDR3 is TGTGCCATCAGTGAGCCTAGTGAGCAGTTCTTC. It is translated as CAISEPSEQFF.

V gene TRBV7-3 combines with J gene TRBJ2-1; D may match TRBD1 or TRBD2 (6 bases each). Looked up from germline, CDR1 is SGHTA and CDR2 is FQGTGA. The CDR3 runs 16 residues. Trimming stripped 4 bases from V and 1 base from J, with 14 bases between. The DNA for the CDR3 is TGTGCCAGCAGCTCCTGGTGGGGGGCTTCCTACAATGAGCAGTTCTTC. Amino acids: CASSSWWGASYNEQFF.

This chain joins TRBV2 and TRBJ2-6; no clear D gene. CDR3 length: 15 amino acids. Germline V CDR1 and CDR2: SNHLY, FYNNEI. V lost 4 bases and J 0 bases, leaving 7 bases between the germline ends. In DNA, the CDR3 is TGTGCCAGCAGTGTGGAGAACTCTGGGGCCAACGTCCTGACTTTC. Translating gives CASSVENSGANVLTF.

The chain uses TRBV5-5 and TRBJ2-1; D ambiguous. Between the trimmed V and J ends, which lost 0 bases and 0 bases, there was a span of 7 bases. The germline gives CDR1 SGHKS, CDR2 YYEKEE (reference sequence). The CDR3 sequence is 15 residues long. The CDR3 coding sequence is TGTGCCAGCAGCTTGGGAGAAAGCTCCTACAATGAGCAGTTCTTC. Translation gives CASSLGESSYNEQFF.

This rearrangement joins TRBV5-4 to TRBJ2-7; D not resolved. Trimming cost V 0 bases and J 2 bases, with 6 bases left between them. CDR1 and CDR2 (germline): SGHNT, YYREEE (reference sequence). The CDR3 is made up of 13 amino acids. In nucleotides, the CDR3 is TGTGCCAGCAGCTTGGCACAGACCTACGAGCAGTACTTC. This codes for CASSLAQTYEQYF. The variable domain in full, with the rest retrieved from reference TRBV5-4 and TRBJ2-7, is ETGVTQSPTHLIKTRGQQVTLRCSSQSGHNTVSWYQQALGQGPQFIFQYYREEENGRGNFPPRFSGLQFPNYSSELNVNALELDDSALYLCASSLAQTYEQYFGPGTRLTVT.

The rearrangement joins TRBV2 to TRBJ2-3; D is perhaps TRBD1 (6 bases). Trimming removed 7 bases from V and 4 bases from J, with 24 bases in between. Germline lookup yields CDR1 SNHLY and CDR2 FYNNEI. The CDR3 has 17 amino acids. The CDR3 is CASTYLRDTVNADTQYF. CDR3 in DNA: TGTGCCAGCACCTATCTCCGGGACACGGTTAATGCAGATACGCAGTATTTT. The complete variable domain, with remaining parts taken from reference TRBV2 and TRBJ2-3, reads EPEVTQTPSHQVTQMGQEVILRCVPISNHLYFYWYRQILGQKVEFLVSFYNNEISEKSEIFDDQFSVERPDGSNFTLKIRSTKLEDSAMYFCASTYLRDTVNADTQYFGPGTRLTVL.

This chain uses TRBV2 with TRBJ2-3; D call uncertain. This CDR3 is 13 amino acids long. Germline values: CDR1 SNHLY, CDR2 FYNNEI. V lost 3 bases, J lost 8 bases, and 12 bases lay in between. CDR3: CASSESPRTTQYF. The CDR3 DNA follows: TGTGCCAGCAGTGAGAGCCCCAGAACTACGCAGTATTTT.

The V and J genes are TRBV2 and TRBJ1-5, with TRBD1 matching 7 bases. Trimming removed 3 bases from V and 7 bases from J; junction bases left unmatched: 12. CDR3 length: 16 residues. Germline V CDR1 and CDR2: SNHLY, FYNNEI. The CDR3 region is CASSDVGTVAGQPQHF. The CDR3 DNA reads TGTGCCAGCAGTGACGTAGGGACAGTAGCAGGGCAGCCCCAGCATTTT.

This clone was picked up a small number of times. V usage is TRBV7-8 and J usage is TRBJ2-7; D is uncertain. The CDR3 is 11 amino acids. V was trimmed by 1 base and J by 6 bases, leaving 4 bases between them. Germline values: CDR1 SGHVS, CDR2 FQNEAQ. The CDR3 reads CASSLGTEQYF. CDR3 DNA: TGTGCCAGCAGCTTAGGTACCGAGCAGTACTTC.

V gene TRBV15 combines with J gene TRBJ1-3; no firm D call. This CDR3 contains 14 residues. CDR1 and CDR2 (germline): LNHNV, YYDKDF (reference sequence). Trimming removed 6 bases at V and 2 bases at J, with 11 bases between. The DNA for the CDR3 is TGTGCCACCAGAACACACGGTCCTGGAAACACCATATATTTT. Encoded protein: CATRTHGPGNTIYF.